A single sample is the source of the 11 T cell receptor beta chains below, sequenced in a study of cytomegalovirus exposure and HLA in healthy donors. The repertoire was sequenced with immunoSEQ multiplex PCR; TCRdb's copy has only in-frame clones and lacks some. The sample carries 180,000 or so clones, roughly 86% recorded once. Sequencing was carried out using PBMCs. These receptors all stem from a man under 40 in good health and CMV-seropositive.

The rearrangement joins TRBV30 to TRBJ2-5; 11 bases line up with TRBD2. The CDR3 runs to 16 residues. Losses at the gene ends were 3 bases for V and 1 base for J; bases not matched to a gene: 7. Germline V lookup: CDR1 GTSNPN, CDR2 SVGIG (reference sequence). CDR3 in DNA: TGTGCCTGGAGCCCGTGGGGACTAGCGGTCCAAGAGACCCAGTACTTC. Protein sequence: CAWSPWGLAVQETQYF.

V is TRBV10-3 and J is TRBJ1-3; 7 nucleotides align to TRBD1. The CDR3 has 15 amino acids. Trimming removed 8 bases from V and 0 bases from J; junction bases left unmatched: 7. CDR1 and CDR2 from the germline V gene are ENHRY and SYGVKD. The CDR3 loop reads CAIYRGPTSGNTIYF. In DNA, the CDR3 is TGTGCCATCTACAGGGGCCCAACCTCTGGAAACACCATATATTTT.

The chain is built from TRBV27 and TRBJ1-1, with D maybe TRBD1 (5 bases). With 2 bases removed from V and 5 bases from J, the gap between germline ends came to 15 bases. Germline V gene data show CDR1 as MNHEY and CDR2 as SMNVEV (reference sequence). The CDR3 loop spans 15 amino acids. This chain's CDR3 is CASSLGHGDRTEAFF. CDR3 DNA sequence: TGTGCCAGCAGTTTAGGTCATGGGGACCGGACTGAAGCTTTCTTT.

A word on this clone: At the DNA level, this CDR3 is encoded by other sequences in the same sample as well. This rearrangement joins TRBV9 to TRBJ2-7; the match to TRBD1 covers 7 bases. V lost 0 bases to trimming and J lost 6 bases; unmatched junction nucleotides: 6. Germline CDR1 and CDR2: SGDLS and YYNGEE. The CDR3 length is 14 residues. CDR3 in amino acids: CASSVARAGGEQYF. The CDR3 bases are TGTGCCAGCAGCGTAGCAAGAGCAGGGGGCGAGCAGTACTTC.

The chain carries TRBV5-1 and TRBJ2-2; D uncertain. CDR3 length equals 15 residues. The germline CDR1 and CDR2 sequences are SGHRS and YFSETQ. V lost 0 bases and J lost 4, with 10 bases in between. CDR3 sequence: CASSLEPLGTGELFF. CDR3 nucleotides: TGCGCCAGCAGCTTGGAACCACTTGGCACCGGGGAGCTGTTTTTT.

CDR3 sequence reads: CASSLSTRYEQYF. The DNA for the CDR3 is TGTGCCAGCAGCTTAAGTACGCGCTACGAGCAGTACTTC. This sequence joins TRBV7-2 and TRBJ2-7, with D hard to call. Germline loops: CDR1 SGHTA, CDR2 FQGNSA. CDR3 length: 13 residues. The ends were cut back, 2 bases at V and 3 bases at J, with 8 bases in the middle.

The rearrangement uses TRBV7-3 and TRBJ2-3; D not resolved. The V gene's germline CDR1 is SGHTA and CDR2 FQGTGA. There are 12 residues in the CDR3. V was cut by 5 bases and J by 6 bases, with 9 bases left in between. The CDR3 loop is CASSIQRDTQYF. CDR3 in DNA: TGTGCCAGCAGCATCCAAAGGGATACGCAGTATTTT.

The chain joins TRBV5-1 to TRBJ1-1; TRBD1 agrees at 7 bases. Looked up from germline, CDR1 is SGHRS and CDR2 is YFSETQ. V lost 6 bases, J lost 0 bases, and 5 bases stayed unmatched. CDR3 length equals 14 residues. The CDR3 nucleotides read TGCGCCAGCACCCCGGGACAGTTGAACACTGAAGCTTTCTTT. Amino acids: CASTPGQLNTEAFF.

The V call is TRBV7-6, the J call TRBJ2-7; D might be TRBD2 (6 bases). Germline CDR1 and CDR2: SGHVS and FNYEAQ. V was trimmed by 1 base and J by 3 bases, leaving 10 bases between them. The CDR3 is made up of 14 amino acids. As DNA, the CDR3 is TGTGCCAGCAGCTTAGGACGGGGGAACTACGAGCAGTACTTC. Translation gives CASSLGRGNYEQYF. Full variable domain (outside the CDR3, taken from reference TRBV7-6 and TRBJ2-7): GAGVSQSPRYKVTKRGQDVALRCDPISGHVSLYWYRQALGQGPEFLTYFNYEAQQDKSGLPNDRFSAERPEGSISTLTIQRTEQRDSAMYRCASSLGRGNYEQYFGPGTRLTVT.

The CDR3 region has the DNA TGTGCCATCAGTGTCGGGAATGATGGTGAGACCCAGTACTTC. This encodes CAISVGNDGETQYF. The V and J genes are TRBV10-3 and TRBJ2-5; D is perhaps TRBD2 (5 bases). The germline CDR1 and CDR2 sequences are ENHRY and SYGVKD. V shed 4 bases and J shed 5 bases, with 14 bases lying between them. The CDR3 is made up of 14 amino acids.

In this sample, this clone turned up once. The chain recombines TRBV19 with TRBJ1-5, with 7 positions matching TRBD1. The V segment lost 6 bases and the J segment 4 bases; nucleotides outside the gene matches: 12. CDR3 length: 16 amino acids. From germline, CDR1 is LNHDA and CDR2 SQIVND (reference sequence). The CDR3 protein is CASRTSSTGRNQPQHF. CDR3 in DNA: TGTGCCAGTAGAACTAGTTCGACAGGGCGGAATCAGCCCCAGCATTTT.